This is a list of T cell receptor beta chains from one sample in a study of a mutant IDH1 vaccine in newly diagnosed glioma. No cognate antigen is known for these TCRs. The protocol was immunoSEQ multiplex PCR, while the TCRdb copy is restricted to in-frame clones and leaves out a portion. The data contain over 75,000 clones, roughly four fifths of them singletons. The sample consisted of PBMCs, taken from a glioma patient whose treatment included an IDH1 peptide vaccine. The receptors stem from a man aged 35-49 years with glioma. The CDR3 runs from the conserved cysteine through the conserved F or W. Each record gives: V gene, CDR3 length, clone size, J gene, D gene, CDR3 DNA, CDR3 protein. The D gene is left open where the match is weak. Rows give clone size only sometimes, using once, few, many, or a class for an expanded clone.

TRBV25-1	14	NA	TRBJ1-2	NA	TGTGCCAGCAGTGAATATGAGGCCGACTATGGCTACACCTTC	CASSEYEADYGYTF
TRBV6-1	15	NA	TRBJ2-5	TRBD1	TGTGCCAGCAGTGAATCGGCAGGGGGACAAGAGACCCAGTACTTC	CASSESAGGQETQYF
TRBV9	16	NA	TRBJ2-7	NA	TGTGCCAGCAGCGTAGGGCCCCTTGGAAAGATCTACGAGCAGTACTTC	CASSVGPLGKIYEQYF
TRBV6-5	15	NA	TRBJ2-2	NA	TGTGCCAGCAGTTACTCCACGGGGGTAACCGGGGAGCTGTTTTTT	CASSYSTGVTGELFF
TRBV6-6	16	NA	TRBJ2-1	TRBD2	TGTGCCAGCAGCCCAGGGGGACTAGCGACCTACAATGAGCAGTTCTTC	CASSPGGLATYNEQFF
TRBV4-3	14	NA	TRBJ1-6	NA	TGCGCCAGCAGCCAGGCAGGTCTAAATTCACCCCTCCACTTT	CASSQAGLNSPLHF
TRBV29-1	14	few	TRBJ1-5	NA	TGCAGCGTTGAAGAGGGTGGAGCAAATCAGCCCCAGCATTTT	CSVEEGGANQPQHF
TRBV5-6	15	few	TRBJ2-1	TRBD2	TGTGCCAGCAGCTTGCCAGGACTAGCCTACAATGAGCAGTTCTTC	CASSLPGLAYNEQFF
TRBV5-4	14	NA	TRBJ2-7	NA	TGTGCCAGCAGCACTCAGTCGAGCTCCTACGAGCAGTACTTC	CASSTQSSSYEQYF
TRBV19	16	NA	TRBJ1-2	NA	TGTGCCAGTAGTATAGAGGGACGCGTCTCTAACTATGGCTACACCTTC	CASSIEGRVSNYGYTF
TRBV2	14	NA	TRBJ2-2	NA	TGTGCCAGCAGCGGGGGGCCGATGGCCGGGGAGCTGTTTTTT	CASSGGPMAGELFF
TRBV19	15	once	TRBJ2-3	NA	TGTGCCAGTATTCCCCCTCGGGGGAGGCCAGATACGCAGTATTTT	CASIPPRGRPDTQYF
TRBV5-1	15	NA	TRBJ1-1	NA	TGCGCCAGCAGCTTGGAAGGACCGGCGAACACTGAAGCTTTCTTT	CASSLEGPANTEAFF
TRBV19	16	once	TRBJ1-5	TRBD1	TGTGCCAGTAGTTCCGGCACAGGGGAAGGCAATCAGCCCCAGCATTTT	CASSSGTGEGNQPQHF